A selection of T cell receptor beta chains follows, all from one sample in a study of cytomegalovirus exposure and HLA in healthy donors. The table came from immunoSEQ multiplex PCR; TCRdb's copy has only in-frame clones and leaves some out. Of hundreds of thousands of clones detected, about 90% appear once; the ten largest clones hold around 12%. Sequencing was done on a sample of PBMCs. These receptor sequences come from a man in his late teens or twenties in good health and CMV-seropositive. CDR3s include the opening cysteine and the closing phenylalanine or tryptophan. Each record gives: clone size, J gene, D gene, V gene, CDR3 protein, CDR3 DNA. D genes are given only for firm matches. Not all rows give a size; the values are once, few, many and, for expanded clones, a class.

>.|TRBJ2-5|.|TRBV5-1
CASSSQGGYQETQYF
TGCGCCAGCAGCTCTCAAGGGGGGTACCAAGAGACCCAGTACTTC
>.|TRBJ1-2|.|TRBV9
CASSVATEDYGYTF
TGTGCCAGCAGCGTAGCAACAGAAGATTATGGCTACACCTTC
>.|TRBJ2-1|.|TRBV30
CAWSGYYNEQFF
TGTGCCTGGAGTGGTTATTACAATGAGCAGTTCTTC
>once|TRBJ1-1|.|TRBV6-5
CASSGEGVNTEAFF
TGTGCCAGCTCAGGGGAGGGTGTGAACACTGAAGCTTTCTTT
>.|TRBJ2-1|TRBD1|TRBV5-1
CASSLETGGNEQFF
TGCGCCAGCAGCTTGGAGACAGGGGGCAATGAGCAGTTCTTC
>.|TRBJ2-7|TRBD1|TRBV29-1
CSALQGSSYEQYF
TGCAGCGCTCTACAGGGGAGCTCCTACGAGCAGTACTTC
>.|TRBJ2-1|TRBD2|TRBV27
CASSWASGIVNEQFF
TGTGCCAGCAGTTGGGCTAGCGGGATAGTAAATGAGCAGTTCTTC
>.|TRBJ2-7|TRBD1|TRBV27
CASSDRGGVYEQYF
TGTGCCAGCAGCGACAGGGGTGGGGTCTACGAGCAGTACTTC
>few|TRBJ2-3|.|TRBV9
CASSVALREDTQYF
TGTGCCAGCAGCGTAGCTCTGCGTGAAGATACGCAGTATTTT
>.|TRBJ1-1|.|TRBV20-1
CSASQGPEAFF
TGCAGTGCTAGTCAAGGTCCTGAAGCTTTCTTT
>.|TRBJ2-1|.|TRBV9
CASSPRGDFLNEQFF
TGTGCCAGCAGCCCCCGCGGGGACTTTCTAAATGAGCAGTTCTTC
>.|TRBJ2-3|TRBD2|TRBV5-1
CASSLGTAGATQYF
TGCGCCAGCAGCTTGGGGACAGCGGGAGCCACGCAGTATTTT
>.|TRBJ2-5|.|TRBV9
CASSVGTSAQYF
TGTGCCAGCAGCGTAGGGACGTCTGCCCAGTACTTC
>once|TRBJ1-5|.|TRBV6-1
CASSEGTDSNQPQHF
TGTGCCAGCAGTGAAGGGACTGATAGCAATCAGCCCCAGCATTTT
>.|TRBJ2-4|.|TRBV9
CASGGLAKNIQYF
TGTGCCAGCGGGGGACTAGCCAAAAACATTCAGTACTTC
>once|TRBJ2-5|TRBD2|TRBV9
CASSVDPASGETQYF
TGTGCCAGCAGCGTAGATCCAGCTAGCGGGGAGACCCAGTACTTC
>.|TRBJ2-3|.|TRBV18
CASSPSGDTQYF
TGTGCCAGCTCACCATCGGGGGATACGCAGTATTTT
>.|TRBJ1-5|.|TRBV6-1
CASSEATSNQPQHF
TGTGCCAGCAGTGAAGCCACGAGCAATCAGCCCCAGCATTTT
>.|TRBJ1-1|.|TRBV5-1
CASSLAPRGLNTEAFF
TGCGCCAGCAGCTTGGCCCCACGGGGGTTGAACACTGAAGCTTTCTTT
>.|TRBJ1-5|.|TRBV2
CASSEIFGGNQPQHF
TGTGCCAGCAGTGAGATCTTTGGGGGCAATCAGCCCCAGCATTTT
>.|TRBJ1-2|.|TRBV6-1
CASSDWDGYTF
TGTGCCAGCAGTGACTGGGACGGCTACACCTTC
>.|TRBJ2-7|TRBD1|TRBV29-1
CSVGDRQTYEQYF
TGCAGCGTTGGGGACAGGCAAACCTACGAGCAGTACTTC
>.|TRBJ1-1|.|TRBV5-1
CASSLQGGNTEAFF
TGCGCCAGCAGCCTACAGGGTGGGAACACTGAAGCTTTCTTT
>.|TRBJ1-2|.|TRBV14
CASSQEPLWGYTF
TGTGCCAGCAGCCAAGAGCCCCTGTGGGGCTACACCTTC
>.|TRBJ1-4|TRBD1|TRBV4-1
CASSLRTGTGDEKLFF
TGCGCCAGCAGCCTCCGAACCGGGACAGGTGATGAAAAACTGTTTTTT
>.|TRBJ1-1|.|TRBV14
CASSPSRATEAFF
TGTGCCAGCAGTCCCTCGCGGGCCACTGAAGCTTTCTTT
>.|TRBJ2-7|.|TRBV13
CASSLGPAGASYEQYF
TGTGCCAGCAGCTTAGGCCCGGCGGGGGCATCCTACGAGCAGTACTTC
>.|TRBJ2-1|TRBD1|TRBV7-6
CASSRTGRNEQFF
TGTGCCAGCAGCCGGACAGGGCGCAATGAGCAGTTCTTC
>.|TRBJ2-1|TRBD2|TRBV6-5
CASSYGGRNYNEQFF
TGTGCCAGCAGTTACGGCGGGAGGAACTACAATGAGCAGTTCTTC
>.|TRBJ2-5|TRBD1|TRBV2
CASVDRGRATQYF
TGTGCCAGCGTAGACAGGGGGCGCGCGACCCAGTACTTC
>.|TRBJ1-5|.|TRBV28
CASRPQGQGNQPQHF
TGTGCCAGCAGACCTCAGGGGCAGGGAAATCAGCCCCAGCATTTT
>.|TRBJ2-7|TRBD1|TRBV2
CASIPGQGISYEQYF
TGTGCCAGCATCCCGGGACAGGGTATTTCCTACGAGCAGTACTTC
>.|TRBJ2-7|.|TRBV10-3
CAISESNGIEQYF
TGTGCCATCAGTGAGTCGAATGGGATCGAGCAGTACTTC
>.|TRBJ2-3|.|TRBV5-4
CASSIGIADTGDTQYF
TGTGCCAGCAGCATAGGGATAGCGGACACCGGGGATACGCAGTATTTT
>.|TRBJ2-3|.|TRBV27
CASTFPSDTQYF
TGTGCCAGCACCTTCCCCTCAGATACGCAGTATTTT
>.|TRBJ1-2|.|TRBV6-1
CASSVALNGYGYTF
TGTGCCAGCAGTGTGGCCCTTAACGGCTATGGCTACACCTTC
>.|TRBJ1-1|.|TRBV30
CAWRGGNTEAFF
TGTGCCTGGAGGGGGGGGAACACTGAAGCTTTCTTT
>.|TRBJ2-3|.|TRBV6-6
CASSPQGGFTDTQYF
TGTGCCAGCAGTCCCCAGGGGGGCTTCACAGATACGCAGTATTTT
>.|TRBJ1-1|TRBD1|TRBV10-2
CASNRQGQTEAFF
TGCGCCAGCAATAGACAGGGTCAGACTGAAGCTTTCTTT
>.|TRBJ1-2|.|TRBV6-5
CASSRDSYDYTF
TGTGCCAGCAGCCGTGACAGTTATGACTACACCTTC
>.|TRBJ2-1|TRBD1|TRBV7-9
CASSLEGTGAPFF
TGTGCCAGCAGCTTAGAGGGGACAGGGGCTCCGTTCTTC
>.|TRBJ2-3|TRBD1|TRBV11-2
CASSLGPGTASTDTQYF
TGTGCCAGCAGCTTAGGTCCCGGGACAGCTAGCACAGATACGCAGTATTTT
>.|TRBJ2-3|TRBD2|TRBV5-1
CASSLAAGAQPDTQYF
TGCGCCAGCAGCTTGGCCGCGGGAGCTCAACCCGATACGCAGTATTTT
>.|TRBJ2-7|TRBD2|TRBV5-1
CASSLGRSGGLARYEQYF
TGCGCCAGCAGCTTGGGACGGAGCGGGGGACTAGCGAGATACGAGCAGTACTTC
>.|TRBJ2-1|TRBD2|TRBV19
CASSLLGLGLDEQFF
TGTGCCAGTAGCCTTTTGGGACTAGGGCTCGATGAGCAGTTCTTC
>.|TRBJ2-7|.|TRBV27
CASSSRSADSYEQYF
TGTGCCAGCAGTTCCCGGAGCGCTGACTCCTACGAGCAGTACTTC
>few|TRBJ1-1|TRBD1|TRBV11-3
CASSSDRGGTEAFF
TGTGCCAGCAGCTCCGACAGGGGAGGCACTGAAGCTTTCTTT
>.|TRBJ1-5|.|TRBV6-1
CASRGSDGAYQPQHF
TGTGCCAGCAGAGGATCGGACGGGGCATATCAGCCCCAGCATTTT
>.|TRBJ1-5|.|TRBV7-7
CASSLVRARNYQPQHF
TGTGCCAGCAGCTTAGTTAGAGCCAGGAACTATCAGCCCCAGCATTTT
>.|TRBJ1-1|.|TRBV28
CASTLGPRVNTEAFF
TGTGCCAGCACCCTAGGACCCCGGGTGAACACTGAAGCTTTCTTT
>once|TRBJ1-4|.|TRBV7-9
CASSFLSGLNNEKLFF
TGTGCCAGCAGCTTCCTCTCAGGGCTGAATAATGAAAAACTGTTTTTT
>once|TRBJ2-6|TRBD1|TRBV6-6
CASSGTGRKGANVLTF
TGTGCCAGCAGTGGGACAGGCCGAAAGGGGGCCAACGTCCTGACTTTC
>.|TRBJ2-1|.|TRBV4-3
CASSQDWLAGDNEQFF
TGCGCCAGCAGCCAAGATTGGCTAGCAGGGGACAATGAGCAGTTCTTC
>.|TRBJ1-5|.|TRBV19
CASSAMGGGNQPQHF
TGTGCCAGTAGTGCGATGGGGGGGGGCAATCAGCCCCAGCATTTT
>.|TRBJ1-1|.|TRBV5-6
CASSLVEMNTEAFF
TGTGCCAGCAGCTTGGTAGAGATGAACACTGAAGCTTTCTTT
>.|TRBJ2-1|.|TRBV29-1
CSVEDPLGPLEIF
TGCAGCGTTGAAGATCCCCTCGGGCCTCTCGAGATCTTC
>.|TRBJ2-2|.|TRBV27
CASSFSQRNTGELFF
TGTGCCAGCAGTTTTTCTCAGAGGAACACCGGGGAGCTGTTTTTT
>.|TRBJ1-1|TRBD1|TRBV6-5
CASSYFTGDTEAFF
TGTGCCAGCAGTTACTTTACAGGGGACACTGAAGCTTTCTTT
>once|TRBJ2-7|.|TRBV5-1
CASSLEPPYEQYF
TGCGCCAGCAGCTTGGAACCGCCCTACGAGCAGTACTTC
>few|TRBJ1-5|TRBD1|TRBV27
CASSRQGRNQPQHF
TGTGCCAGCAGCCGACAGGGCCGCAATCAGCCCCAGCATTTT